The 6 T cell receptor beta chains listed next were all sequenced from one sample in a study of sequential checkpoint blockade in melanoma. TCRdb keeps only in-frame clones here, not all; method: immunoSEQ multiplex PCR. The table has tens of thousands of clones, 75% to 90% seen once; the top ten hold more than 10%. Treatment defined: randomized to nivolumab then ipilimumab (arm A) or the reverse (arm B). The material was CD8+ T cells sorted from blood (inferred from file names), obtained from a patient given nivolumab and ipilimumab in sequence. These receptors were obtained from a human donor with melanoma.

The CDR3 bases are TGTGCCAGCAGCCTCCTCAGCGGGAGTGGGTACAATGAGCAGTTCTTC. Protein sequence: CASSLLSGSGYNEQFF. This chain connects TRBV4-2 to TRBJ2-1; 8 nucleotides align to TRBD2. Germline CDR1 and CDR2: LGHNA and YNFKEQ. The CDR3 consists of 16 residues. V shed 4 bases and J 4 bases; nucleotides not matched to a gene: 9.

J is TRBJ2-1 and V is TRBV29-1; D is perhaps TRBD1 (5 bases). The V gene lost 5 bases and the J gene lost 9 bases, with 11 bases spanning the gap. Per germline, CDR1 SQVTM and CDR2 ANQGSEA. CDR3 length equals 11 residues. DNA for the CDR3: TGCAGCGTTCAAACAGGATTTGAGCAGTTCTTC. It encodes CSVQTGFEQFF.

The V call is TRBV28, the J call TRBJ2-1; 7 nucleotides line up with TRBD2. Germline trimming cut 3 bases from V and 5 bases from J; bases unmatched to any gene: 10. CDR1 and CDR2 from the germline V gene are MDHEN and SYDVKM. CDR3 length: 16 residues. In nucleotides, the CDR3 is TGTGCCAGCAGTTTGACGTCGGCGGGAGATGACAATGAGCAGTTCTTC. Amino acid sequence: CASSLTSAGDDNEQFF.

The V and J genes are TRBV28 and TRBJ2-3; D unresolved. V lost 5 bases, J lost 4 bases, and 19 bases lay in between. The CDR3 sequence is 16 residues long. Germline V lookup: CDR1 MDHEN, CDR2 SYDVKM. The CDR3 bases are TGTGCCAGCAGTCCACCCCGGCGGCCGGATGCAGATACGCAGTATTTT. Protein sequence: CASSPPRRPDADTQYF.

A few counts support this clone. The genes are TRBV19 and TRBJ1-1; D is ambiguous. The CDR3 is 12 amino acids. Germline lookup yields CDR1 LNHDA and CDR2 SQIVND (reference sequence). V was clipped by 4 bases and J by 2 bases, with 5 bases between them. The CDR3 DNA is TGTGCCAGTAGTACAGTCAACACTGAAGCTTTCTTT. Protein product: CASSTVNTEAFF. Full variable domain (outside the CDR3, taken from reference TRBV19 and TRBJ1-1): DGGITQSPKYLFRKEGQNVTLSCEQNLNHDAMYWYRQDPGQGLRLIYYSQIVNDFQKGDIAEGYSVSREKKESFPLTVTSAQKNPTAFYLCASSTVNTEAFFGQGTRLTVV.

This chain joins TRBV2 and TRBJ2-1; TRBD2 is a possible D gene (6 bases). Germline V gives CDR1 SNHLY, CDR2 FYNNEI. The CDR3 length is 16 residues. V lost 3 bases, J lost 4 bases, and 16 bases lay in between. The CDR3 reads CASSDSRGPGYNEQFF. CDR3 in DNA: TGTGCCAGCAGTGACTCGCGGGGACCGGGGTACAATGAGCAGTTCTTC.